This T cell receptor (beta chain) is from a study of human T cells and chemical hapten exposure. The wider study: Patch tests delivered 0.01% DPC to the upper back and were evaluated at 6 days. It was small differences in pooled library volume that mainly caused per-sample TCR yields to vary. Overall study results and limits: High-frequency TCRs, those above 1 in 1000, stayed the same after DPC sensitization.

This clonotype has only a few counts. What it recognizes is unknown. Trimming stripped 3 bases from V and 1 base from J, with 15 bases between. The CDR3 has 16 amino acids. Germline CDR1 and CDR2: MGHRA and YSYEKL. Time point meaning: pre-sensitization, week 0. Treatment: therapeutic diphenylcyclopropenone sensitization with weekly scalp DPC. Within the library, unique molecular identifiers were attached to each individual cDNA molecule. One entry per CDR3 protein results from TCRdb running MiXCR on the RACE reads. The sample consists of 85,000 to 120,000 distinct CDR3 sequences, less than 15% of them appearing once.

The source is a woman aged 45-65 years with alopecia areata. Some clones in this sample may be carry-over from other donors' samples. The material was whole blood, obtained in connection with sensitization to the hapten diphenylcyclopropenone (DPC). The V gene is TRBV4-1, the J gene TRBJ1-1; tentatively, D is TRBD1 (5 bases). The DNA for the CDR3 is TGCGCCAGCAGCCAGAGGGACTCCACAGCGAACACTGAAGCTTTCTTT. It codes for CASSQRDSTANTEAFF.